This T cell receptor (beta chain) was profiled in a study of T cell repertoires in cytomegalovirus infection. The overall study: Public signatures in TCR beta pointed to CMV infection and matching HLA type.

Germline V gene sequence: CDR1 DFQATT, CDR2 SNEGSKA (reference sequence). Trimming removed 0 bases from V and 8 bases from J, with 10 bases in between. The CDR3 is made up of 13 amino acids. In regard to this clonotype: The antigen is undetermined.

MiXCR was run by TCRdb on the reads, yielding one entry per CDR3 protein. In the table there are some 270,000 distinct CDR3 sequences, 20% to 25% of which are singletons. The receptor was derived from a human donor in good health (CMV status not recorded). Some clones in this sample may be carry-over from other donors' samples. The chain is built from TRBV20-1 and TRBJ2-2; D gene unclear. Here the sequenced sample was cultured PBMCs, taken from culture after CMV antigen stimulation. The DNA of the CDR3 is TGCAGTGCTAGAGATCCTAGTACGGGGGAGCTGTTTTTT. Translated: CSARDPSTGELFF.